This T cell receptor beta chain was profiled in a study of early T cells in non-severe SARS-CoV-2 infection (dated by TCRdb to about 2021). Background for the entire study: Bulk RNA from unsorted whole blood was used for TCR sequencing, so alpha and beta chains could not be paired.

The CDR3 contains 18 residues, cysteine and phenylalanine counted. Only the CDR3 region is kept as DNA, spanning 54 bases read in frame from base 1. Clipping removes 0 bases from V and 0 bases from J, with 11 as the unmatched junction base count. For CDR1 and CDR2, the germline V gene (reference sequence) lists DFQATT and SNEGSKA. Beyond this particular receptor, the publication reports: VDJdb matching was skewed toward anti-spike CD8 responses and likely underestimated virus-specific expansions by missing private and CD4 specificities.

The library was built by means of 5' RACE. Reads for this sample came from a NextSeq 500. In the TCR library protocol, unique molecular identifiers were attached to individual cDNA molecules to correct for PCR bias and sequencing error. Sequencing covered both TCR alpha and beta chains, and within each sample the abundances of alpha and beta sequences were tightly co-correlated. Under the source paper's analysis protocol: Decombinator V4 was used to annotate TCR sequences for V gene, J gene and CDR3. Expanded TCRs were defined as changing significantly between any two time points under a Poisson model with p below 0.0001. Abundances of TCRs were expressed as counts per million after normalisation to the total number of TCRs sequenced in each sample. MAIT TCRs were defined by TRAV1-2 paired with TRAJ12, TRAJ20 or TRAJ33, and iNKT TCRs by TRAV10 paired with TRAJ18. A search of VDJdb, accessed on 1 November 2021, was run for TCRs annotated to CMV, EBV and SARS-CoV-2, with TCRs annotated for multiple antigens excluded. TCRdb applied fastp at Q25 and MiXCR to the public reads, then kept only in-frame beta chains. For every CDR3 protein sequence, its rows merge into one entry that carries the most common genes and DNA. In this record, the V and J calls reflect TCRdb's handling and not the investigators' own analysis. This sample comprises approximately 70,000 distinct CDR3 sequences, 12% of them detected only once. Approximately 6.4% of the sample is taken by the ten largest.

This was a case-control study nested in a cohort of healthcare workers in London, UK, who had nasopharyngeal swab PCR tests and blood samples taken every week. Healthcare workers were recruited between 23 and 31 March 2020, during the week of the UK lockdown, and were followed weekly for up to about 16 weeks. This clonotype was seen only a few times. The clone's antigen remains unknown. No clone much larger than this one lies a single base away; base qualities are absent. Sequencing was done on a sample of whole blood. The V gene is TRBV20-1 and the J gene is TRBJ2-5, with 9 bases aligning to TRBD2. The sequence was obtained from an adult who was a healthcare worker with PCR-confirmed SARS-CoV-2 infection or an uninfected control (not recorded which). The DNA sequence reads TGCAGTGCTAGAGATCCTAACCTAGCGGGGATGTACCAAGAGACCCAGTACTTC. Its product reads: CSARDPNLAGMYQETQYF.